These 7 T cell receptor beta chains were all obtained from the same sample, sequenced in a study of molecular identifiers for immune sequencing clone quantification. TCRdb re-analysed the PCR reads in MiXCR, keeping a single row per CDR3 protein. The repertoire holds approximately 54,000 distinct CDR3 sequences, with about 25% as singletons. What was sequenced was naive CD8+ T cells from blood, with Jurkat cell RNA spiked in. Subset noted: FACS-sorted CD8+CD4-CCR7+CD45RA+ naive T cells. The receptors were sampled from a human donor in good health. Some libraries in this study had Jurkat cell RNA spiked in.

This clonotype was counted at least ten times. V gene TRBV6-1 combines with J gene TRBJ2-7; D is unresolved. The CDR3 is 12 residues long. Per the germline V gene, CDR1 is MNHNS and CDR2 is SASEGT. V dropped 2 bases and J dropped 4 bases, with 6 bases sitting between them. This CDR3 reads CASSEPLYEQYF. In DNA, the CDR3 is TGTGCCAGCAGTGAACCTCTTTACGAGCAGTACTTC.

This clonotype occurred a few times. The chain is built from TRBV6-2 or TRBV6-3 and TRBJ2-7, with D possibly TRBD1 on 5 matching bases. Germline V gives CDR1 MNHEY, CDR2 SVGEGT. The ends were cut back, 5 bases at V and 3 bases at J, with 11 bases in the middle. The CDR3 is made up of 13 amino acids. In nucleotides, the CDR3 is TGTGCCAGCAGTAAACAGACAGACTACGAGCAGTACTTC. It translates to CASSKQTDYEQYF.

On this clonotype: This may be a read error, as it is one base from a much larger clone. The chain carries TRBV19 and TRBJ2-1; D not certain. Trimming cost V 3 bases and J 12 bases, with 15 bases left between them. This CDR3 spans 13 amino acids. Germline lookup yields CDR1 LNHDA and CDR2 SQIVND (reference sequence). The CDR3 DNA is TGTGCCAGTAGTATCTCTAGTGTCGGTGCGCAGTTCTTC. Protein product: CASSISSVGAQFF.

With respect to this clonotype: A junction end diverges from the germline sequence, so it may reflect a read error. The V gene is TRBV19, the J gene TRBJ2-7; tentatively, D is TRBD1 or TRBD2 (5 bases each). Germline assignment: CDR1 LNHDA and CDR2 SQIVND (reference sequence). There are 13 residues in the CDR3. The CDR3 loop reads CSSSTGLNYEQYF. The CDR3 region has the DNA TGTTCCAGTAGTACAGGACTGAATTACGAGCAGTACTTC.

With respect to this clonotype: A much larger clone sits a single nucleotide away, making a read error possible. The J gene is TRBJ2-7, the V gene TRBV20-1; the D gene is possibly TRBD1 (6 bases). V lost 2 bases to trimming and J lost 4 bases, with 15 bases between them. The CDR3 runs 14 residues. The germline V gene has CDR1 DFQATT and CDR2 SNEGSKA (reference sequence). The CDR3: CSARRQDGKYEQYF. The CDR3 DNA reads as TGCAGTGCTAGAAGACAGGATGGGAAATACGAGCAGTACTTC.

This clonotype was detected many times. The chain uses TRBV12-3 or TRBV12-4 and TRBJ2-5; 7 nucleotides agree with TRBD2. The V segment lost 0 bases and the J segment 5 bases; nucleotides outside the gene matches: 12. This CDR3 contains 17 residues. The CDR3 nucleotides are TGTGCCAGCAGTTTAGCGCGGGCTGGGCGGGAGAGCGAGACCCAGTACTTC. Translated, it gives CASSLARAGRESETQYF.

On this clonotype itself: Mismatch with germline at one junction end may stem from a read error. The CDR3 protein is CASSRKSPGELSF. DNA of the CDR3: TGTGCCAGTAGTCGAAAGTCTCCCGGGGAGCTGTCTTTT. The gene calls are TRBV19 and TRBJ2-2; D is possibly TRBD2 (5 bases). This CDR3 is built from 13 residues. Germline CDR1 LNHDA, CDR2 SQIVND (reference sequence).